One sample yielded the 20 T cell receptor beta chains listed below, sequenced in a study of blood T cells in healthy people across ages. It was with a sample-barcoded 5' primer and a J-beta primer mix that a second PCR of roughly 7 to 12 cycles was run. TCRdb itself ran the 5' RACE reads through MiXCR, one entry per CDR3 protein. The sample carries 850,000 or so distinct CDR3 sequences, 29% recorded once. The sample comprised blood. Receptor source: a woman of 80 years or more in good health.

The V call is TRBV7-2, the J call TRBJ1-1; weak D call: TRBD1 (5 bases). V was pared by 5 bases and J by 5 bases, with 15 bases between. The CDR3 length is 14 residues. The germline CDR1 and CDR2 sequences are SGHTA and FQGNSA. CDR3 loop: CASSPYGGWTEAFF. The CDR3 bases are TGTGCCAGCAGCCCGTACGGGGGTTGGACTGAAGCTTTCTTT.

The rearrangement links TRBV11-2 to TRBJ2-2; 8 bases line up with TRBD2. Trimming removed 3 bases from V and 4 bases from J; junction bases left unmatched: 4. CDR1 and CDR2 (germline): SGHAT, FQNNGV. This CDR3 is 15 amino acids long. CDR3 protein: CASSFVGLGTGELFF. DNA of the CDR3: TGTGCCAGCAGCTTTGTGGGACTAGGCACCGGGGAGCTGTTTTTT.

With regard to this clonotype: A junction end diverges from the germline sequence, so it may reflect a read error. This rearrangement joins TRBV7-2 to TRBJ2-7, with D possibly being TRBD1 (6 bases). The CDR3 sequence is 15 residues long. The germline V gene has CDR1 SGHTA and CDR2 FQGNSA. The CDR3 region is CVSSPRRDNNNEQYF. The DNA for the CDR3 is TGTGTCAGCAGTCCCCGCCGGGACAACAACAATGAGCAGTACTTC. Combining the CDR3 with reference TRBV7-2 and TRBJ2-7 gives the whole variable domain GAGVSQSPSNKVTEKGKDVELRCDPISGHTALYWYRQSLGQGLEFLIYFQGNSAPDKSGLPSDRFSAERTGGSVSTLTIQRTQQEDSAVYLCVSSPRRDNNNEQYFGPGTRLTVT.

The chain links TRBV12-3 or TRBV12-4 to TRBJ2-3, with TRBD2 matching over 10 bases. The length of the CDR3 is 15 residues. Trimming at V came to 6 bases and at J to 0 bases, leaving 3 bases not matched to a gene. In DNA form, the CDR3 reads TGTGCCAGCAGGACTAGCGGGTCTAGCACAGATACGCAGTATTTT. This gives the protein CASRTSGSSTDTQYF.

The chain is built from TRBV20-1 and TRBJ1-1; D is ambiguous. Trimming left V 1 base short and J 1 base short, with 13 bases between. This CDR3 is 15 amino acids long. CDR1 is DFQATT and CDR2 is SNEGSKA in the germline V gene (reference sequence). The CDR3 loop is CSARVAGIRNTEAFF. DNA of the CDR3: TGCAGTGCTAGAGTGGCCGGGATCCGGAACACTGAAGCTTTCTTT.

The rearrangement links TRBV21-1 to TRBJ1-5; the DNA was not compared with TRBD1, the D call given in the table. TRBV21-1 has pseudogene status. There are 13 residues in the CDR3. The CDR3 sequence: CASNLTGEQPQHF. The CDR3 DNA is TGTGCCAGCAACCTGACAGGGGAACAGCCCCAGCATTTT.

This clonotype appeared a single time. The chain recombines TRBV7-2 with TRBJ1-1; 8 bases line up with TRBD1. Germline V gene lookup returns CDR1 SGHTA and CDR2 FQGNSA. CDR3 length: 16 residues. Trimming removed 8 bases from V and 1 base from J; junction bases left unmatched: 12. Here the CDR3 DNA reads TGTGCCAGCGTAGAGGGGCAGGGGGCTGCGAACACTGAAGCTTTCTTT. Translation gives CASVEGQGAANTEAFF.

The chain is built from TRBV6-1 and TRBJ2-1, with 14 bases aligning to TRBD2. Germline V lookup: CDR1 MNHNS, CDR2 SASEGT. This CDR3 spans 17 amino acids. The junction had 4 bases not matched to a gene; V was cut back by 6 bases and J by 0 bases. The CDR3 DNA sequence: TGTGCCAGCAGGACTAGCGGGGGGGGGAGCTCCTACAATGAGCAGTTCTTC. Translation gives CASRTSGGGSSYNEQFF.

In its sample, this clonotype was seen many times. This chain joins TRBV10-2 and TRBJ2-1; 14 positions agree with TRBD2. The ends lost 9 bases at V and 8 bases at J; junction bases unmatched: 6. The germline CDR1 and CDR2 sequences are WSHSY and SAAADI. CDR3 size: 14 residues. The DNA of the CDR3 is TGCGCCAGTAGACTAGCGGGGGGGCTGGATGAGCAGTTCTTC. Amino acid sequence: CASRLAGGLDEQFF.

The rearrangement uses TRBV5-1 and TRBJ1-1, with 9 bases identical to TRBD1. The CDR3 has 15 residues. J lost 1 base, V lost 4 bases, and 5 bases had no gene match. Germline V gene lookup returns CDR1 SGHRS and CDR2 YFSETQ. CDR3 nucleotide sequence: TGCGCCAGCAGCCAGGGACAGGGACCGAACACTGAAGCTTTCTTT. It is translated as CASSQGQGPNTEAFF.

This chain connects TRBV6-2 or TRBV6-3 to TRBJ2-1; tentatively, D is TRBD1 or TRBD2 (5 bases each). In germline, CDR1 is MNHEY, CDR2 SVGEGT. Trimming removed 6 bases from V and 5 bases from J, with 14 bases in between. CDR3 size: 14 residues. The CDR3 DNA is TGTGCCAGCAGGGACCCGGGACCCCACAATGAGCAGTTCTTC. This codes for CASRDPGPHNEQFF.

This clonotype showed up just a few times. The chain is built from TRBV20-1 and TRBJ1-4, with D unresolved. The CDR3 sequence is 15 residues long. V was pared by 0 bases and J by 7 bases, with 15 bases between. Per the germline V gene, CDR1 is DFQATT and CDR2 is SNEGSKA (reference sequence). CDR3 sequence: CSARDPVAPPEKLFF. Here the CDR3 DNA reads TGCAGTGCTAGAGATCCCGTGGCTCCCCCTGAAAAACTGTTTTTT.

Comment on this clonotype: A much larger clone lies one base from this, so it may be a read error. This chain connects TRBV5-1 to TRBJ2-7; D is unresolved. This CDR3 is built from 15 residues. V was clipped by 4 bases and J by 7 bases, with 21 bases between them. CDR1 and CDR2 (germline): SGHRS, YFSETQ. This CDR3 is CASSGFGVADNEQYF. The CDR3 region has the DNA TGCGCCAGCAGCGGGTTCGGCGTGGCAGACAATGAGCAGTACTTC. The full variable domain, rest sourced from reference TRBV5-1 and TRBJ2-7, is KAGVTQTPRYLIKTRGQQVTLSCSPISGHRSVSWYQQTPGQGLQFLFEYFSETQRNKGNFPGRFSGRQFSNSRSEMNVSTLELGDSALYLCASSGFGVADNEQYFGPGTRLTVT.

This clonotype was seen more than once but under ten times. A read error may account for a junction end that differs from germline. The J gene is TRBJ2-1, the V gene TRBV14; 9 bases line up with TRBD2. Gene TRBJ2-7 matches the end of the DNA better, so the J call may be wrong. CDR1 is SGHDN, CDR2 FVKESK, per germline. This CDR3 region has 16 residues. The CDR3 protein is CASSQSGGISYNEQYF. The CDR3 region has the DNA TGCGCCAGCAGCCAGAGCGGGGGGATCTCCTACAATGAGCAGTACTTC.

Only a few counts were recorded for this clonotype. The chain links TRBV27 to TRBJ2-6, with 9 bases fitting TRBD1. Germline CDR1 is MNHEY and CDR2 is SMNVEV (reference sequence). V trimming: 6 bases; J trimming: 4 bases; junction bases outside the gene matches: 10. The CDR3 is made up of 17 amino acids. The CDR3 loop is CASSPGTGREGANVLTF. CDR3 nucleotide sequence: TGTGCCAGCAGCCCCGGGACAGGGCGAGAAGGGGCCAACGTCCTGACTTTC.

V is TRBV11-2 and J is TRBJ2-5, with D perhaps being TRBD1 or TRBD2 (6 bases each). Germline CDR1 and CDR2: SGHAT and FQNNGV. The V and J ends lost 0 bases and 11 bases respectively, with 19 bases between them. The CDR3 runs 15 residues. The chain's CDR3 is CASSLDWGAYNEQYF. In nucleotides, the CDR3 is TGTGCCAGCAGCTTAGACTGGGGGGCCTACAATGAGCAGTACTTC.

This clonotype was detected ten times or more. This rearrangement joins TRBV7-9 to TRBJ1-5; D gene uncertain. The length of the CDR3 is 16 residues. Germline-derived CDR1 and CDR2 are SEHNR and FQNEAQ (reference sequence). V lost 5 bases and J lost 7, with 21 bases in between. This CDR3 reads CASSITGSSLDQPQHF. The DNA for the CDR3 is TGTGCCAGCAGCATAACGGGTTCCTCCCTAGACCAGCCCCAGCATTTT.

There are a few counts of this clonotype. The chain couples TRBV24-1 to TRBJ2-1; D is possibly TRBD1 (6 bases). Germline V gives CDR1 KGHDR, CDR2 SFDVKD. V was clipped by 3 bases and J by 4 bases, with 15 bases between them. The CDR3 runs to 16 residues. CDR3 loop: CATSDRQARAYNEQFF. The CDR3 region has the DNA TGTGCCACCAGTGATCGACAGGCCCGGGCTTACAATGAGCAGTTCTTC.

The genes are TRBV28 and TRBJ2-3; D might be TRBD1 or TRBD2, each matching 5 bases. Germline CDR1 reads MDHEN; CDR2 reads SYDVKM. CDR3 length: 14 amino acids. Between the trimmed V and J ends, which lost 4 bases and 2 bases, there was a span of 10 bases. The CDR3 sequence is CASSSHGATDTQYF. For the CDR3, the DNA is TGTGCCAGCAGTTCCCACGGGGCCACAGATACGCAGTATTTT.

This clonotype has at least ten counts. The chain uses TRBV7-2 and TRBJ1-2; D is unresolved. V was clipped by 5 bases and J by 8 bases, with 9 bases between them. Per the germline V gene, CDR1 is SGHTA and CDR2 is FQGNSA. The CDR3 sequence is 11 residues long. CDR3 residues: CASSDLVGYTF. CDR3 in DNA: TGTGCCAGCAGCGATTTGGTCGGCTACACCTTC. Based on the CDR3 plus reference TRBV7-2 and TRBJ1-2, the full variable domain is GAGVSQSPSNKVTEKGKDVELRCDPISGHTALYWYRQSLGQGLEFLIYFQGNSAPDKSGLPSDRFSAERTGGSVSTLTIQRTQQEDSAVYLCASSDLVGYTFGSGTRLTVV.